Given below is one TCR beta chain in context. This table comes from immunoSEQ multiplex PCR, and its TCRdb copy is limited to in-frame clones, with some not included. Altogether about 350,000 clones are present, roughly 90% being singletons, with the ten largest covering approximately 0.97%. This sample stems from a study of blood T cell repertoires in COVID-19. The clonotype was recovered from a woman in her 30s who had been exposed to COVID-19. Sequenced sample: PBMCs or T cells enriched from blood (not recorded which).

The CDR3 DNA reads as TGTGCCAGCAGCCAAGCGGCGTACACTGAAGCTTTCTTT. Encoded protein: CASSQAAYTEAFF. The chain links TRBV28 to TRBJ1-1, with no clear D. V shed 6 bases and J shed 3 bases, with 11 bases lying between them. Germline CDR1 MDHEN, CDR2 SYDVKM. The CDR3 length is 13 residues.